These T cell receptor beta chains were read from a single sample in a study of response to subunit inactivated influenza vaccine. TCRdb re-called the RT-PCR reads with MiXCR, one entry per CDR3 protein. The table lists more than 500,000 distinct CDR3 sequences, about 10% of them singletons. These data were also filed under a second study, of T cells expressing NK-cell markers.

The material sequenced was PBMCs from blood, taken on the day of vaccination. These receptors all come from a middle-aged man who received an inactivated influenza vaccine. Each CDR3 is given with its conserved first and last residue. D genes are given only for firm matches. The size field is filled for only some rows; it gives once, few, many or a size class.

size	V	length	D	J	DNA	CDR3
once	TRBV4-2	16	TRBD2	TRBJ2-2	TGTGCCAGCAGCGACCTAGCGGGGGGGGTCACCGGGGAGCTGTTTTTT	CASSDLAGGVTGELFF
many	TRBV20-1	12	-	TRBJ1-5	TGCAGTGCTAAGCCGCCGAATCAGCCCCAGCATTTT	CSAKPPNQPQHF
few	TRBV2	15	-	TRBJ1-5	TGTGCCAGCTCGGACAGACATTATAGCAATCAGCCCCAGCATTTT	CASSDRHYSNQPQHF
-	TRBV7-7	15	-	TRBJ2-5	TGTGCTAGCAGCTTAGGACCGGGAGCCCAAGAGACCCAGTACTTC	CASSLGPGAQETQYF
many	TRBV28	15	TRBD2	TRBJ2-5	TGTGCCAGTACCTGGACTAGCGGATACCAAGAGACCCAGTACTTC	CASTWTSGYQETQYF
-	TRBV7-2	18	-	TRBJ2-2	TGTGCCAGCAGCTTATCGACTAGTTTGGGAGCGAGGGCCGGGGAGCTGTTTTTT	CASSLSTSLGARAGELFF
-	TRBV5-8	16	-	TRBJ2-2	TGTGCCAGCAGCTGGGGTCCGAATGTCGGTACCGGGGAGCTGTTTTTT	CASSWGPNVGTGELFF
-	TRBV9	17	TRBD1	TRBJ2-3	TGTGCCAGCAGCGTAGGTGGCCGGACAGGGTTCACAGATACGCAGTATTTT	CASSVGGRTGFTDTQYF
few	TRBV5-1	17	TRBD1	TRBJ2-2	TGCGCCAGCAGCTTGACCGGGACAGGGGCGAACACCGGGGAGCTGTTTTTT	CASSLTGTGANTGELFF
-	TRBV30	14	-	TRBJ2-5	TGTGCCTGGAGTGGGGAGACGGAAGAAGAGACCCAGTACTTC	CAWSGETEEETQYF
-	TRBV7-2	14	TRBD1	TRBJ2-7	TGTGCCAGCAGCTCCAACAGGGGGACCTACGAGCAGTACTTC	CASSSNRGTYEQYF
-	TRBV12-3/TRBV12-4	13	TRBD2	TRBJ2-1	TGTGCCAACAAGGCGGGAGCAGTCAATGAGCAGTTCTTC	CANKAGAVNEQFF
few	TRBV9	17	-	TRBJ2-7	TGTGCCAGCAGCGTAGGGGCCGCGGTTACCCCTACGGGCGAGCAGTACTTC	CASSVGAAVTPTGEQYF
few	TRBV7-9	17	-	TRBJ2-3	TGTGCCAGCAGCTTAGGGGGGCTAGGGGCAACCACAAATACGCAGTATTTT	CASSLGGLGATTNTQYF
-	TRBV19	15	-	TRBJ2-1	TGTGCCAGTAGTATAGGTTTGGGGGCCTTCAATGAGCAGTTCTTC	CASSIGLGAFNEQFF
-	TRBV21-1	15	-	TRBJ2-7	TGTGCCAGCAGGATCCGGACCCTCATCTCCTACGAGCAGTACTTC	CASRIRTLISYEQYF
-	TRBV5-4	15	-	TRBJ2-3	TGTGCCAGCAGCTTGGCCGTCGGACGCACAGATACGCAGTATTTT	CASSLAVGRTDTQYF
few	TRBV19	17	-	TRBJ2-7	TGTGCCAGTAGTACCAACGTTGCGAAACAGGGTTCCTACGAGCAGTACTTC	CASSTNVAKQGSYEQYF
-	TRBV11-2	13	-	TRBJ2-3	TGTGCCAGCAGCGTCGGGAGCGCAGATACGCAGTATTTT	CASSVGSADTQYF
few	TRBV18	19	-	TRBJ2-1	TGTGCCAGCTCACAGGAAGTTACAAACCCGTTAAGCTCCTACAATGAGCAGTTCTTC	CASSQEVTNPLSSYNEQFF
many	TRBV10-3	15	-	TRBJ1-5	TGTGCCATCAGTGATCCGGCTAATAGCAATCAGCCCCAGCATTTT	CAISDPANSNQPQHF
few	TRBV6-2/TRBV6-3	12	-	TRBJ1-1	TGTGCCAGCAACGAGAGGCTGAGAGAAGCTTTCTTT	CASNERLREAFF
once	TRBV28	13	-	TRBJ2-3	TGTGCCAGCAGTTCCCGGACGAGGGATACGCAGTATTTT	CASSSRTRDTQYF
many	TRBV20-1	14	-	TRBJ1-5	TGCAGTGCTAGAGATTTGCGGGGCAATCAGCCCCAGCATTTT	CSARDLRGNQPQHF
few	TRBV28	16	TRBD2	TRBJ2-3	TGTGCCAGCAGTCTAACTAGCGGAACTAGCACAGATACGCAGTATTTT	CASSLTSGTSTDTQYF
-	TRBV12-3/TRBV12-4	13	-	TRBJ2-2	TGTGCCAGCAGCCTTAGCTTTGGCGGGGAGCTGTTTTTT	CASSLSFGGELFF
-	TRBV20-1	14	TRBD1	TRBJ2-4	TGCAGTGCTAGAGATGGGGACAGCAAAAACATTCAGTACTTC	CSARDGDSKNIQYF
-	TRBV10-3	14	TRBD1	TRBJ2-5	TGTGCCATCAGAGAACCTAGGGACAGAGCTACCCAGTACTTC	CAIREPRDRATQYF
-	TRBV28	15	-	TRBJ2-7	TGTGCCAGCAGTTTATACGGCAGGGAGTATGCCGAGCAGTACTTC	CASSLYGREYAEQYF
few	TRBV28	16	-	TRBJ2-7	TGTGCCAGCAGCCAGCCAGGGGGGCGGAACCCCTACGAGCAGTACTTC	CASSQPGGRNPYEQYF
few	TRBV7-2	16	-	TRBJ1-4	TGTGCCAGCAGCTTAGGGGGGGGCGCTAGAAATGAAAAACTGTTTTTT	CASSLGGGARNEKLFF
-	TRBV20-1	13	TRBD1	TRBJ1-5	TGCAGTGCTTCAGACAGGGGCAATCAGACCCAGCATTTT	CSASDRGNQTQHF
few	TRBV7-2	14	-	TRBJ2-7	TGTGCCAGCAGCCCCTCCTACGGGATAGAGGAGCAGTACTTC	CASSPSYGIEEQYF
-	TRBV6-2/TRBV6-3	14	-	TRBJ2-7	TGTGCCAGCAGCAGGCACCCCAGGGGCGACGAGCAGTACTTC	CASSRHPRGDEQYF
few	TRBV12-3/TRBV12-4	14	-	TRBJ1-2	TGTGCCAGCAGCCAGGACGGTGGGTCTCCTGGCTACACCTTC	CASSQDGGSPGYTF
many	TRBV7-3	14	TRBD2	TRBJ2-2	TGTGCCAGCAGTCAAGCGGGAAACACCGGGGAGCTGTTTTTT	CASSQAGNTGELFF
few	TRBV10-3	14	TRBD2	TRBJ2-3	TGTGCCATCAATAGCGGGAAAAGCACAGATACGCAGTATTTT	CAINSGKSTDTQYF
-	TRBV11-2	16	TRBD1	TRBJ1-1	TGTGCCAGCAGCTTGACGCCGGGACAGAGGAACACTGAAGCTTTCTTT	CASSLTPGQRNTEAFF
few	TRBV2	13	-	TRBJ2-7	TGTGCCAGCAGTGTGGAGGAGCCCTACGAGCAGTACTTC	CASSVEEPYEQYF
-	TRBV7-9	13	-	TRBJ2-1	TGTGCCAGCAGCAAGCTAGCGAGCAATGAGCAGTTCTTC	CASSKLASNEQFF
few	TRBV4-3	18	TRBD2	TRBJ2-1	TGCGCCAGCAGCCAAGAGCGCGGACTAGCGGGGGGGCCGGATGAGCAGTTCTTC	CASSQERGLAGGPDEQFF
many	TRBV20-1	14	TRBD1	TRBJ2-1	TGCAGTGCTAGACCAGGACAGGTGGTCAATGAGCAGTTCTTC	CSARPGQVVNEQFF
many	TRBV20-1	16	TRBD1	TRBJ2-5	TGCAGTGCTAGAGATCTAGGGACAGGGATCCAAGAGACCCAGTACTTC	CSARDLGTGIQETQYF